Here is one T cell receptor beta chain with its context. Its specificity is unknown. Possible read error: a much larger clone is one base away. The template was RNA from unsorted bulk tissue. Three rounds of nested PCR, following a modified ARM-PCR protocol, produced the TCRbeta library. TCRdb re-called the multiplex PCR reads with MiXCR, one entry per CDR3 protein. The sample has about 80,000 distinct CDR3 sequences, approximately 72% seen once. The CDR3 totals 18 residues. Germline loops: CDR1 KGHDR, CDR2 SFDVKD. The data are from a study of tumor and adjacent non-tumor tissue in lung cancer. Study details: Patients were aged 31 to 76, about ten men and 5 women, stage I to III. Findings of the study overall: Tumor repertoires had a smaller top 100 clone share than normal lung.

The TCR sequence derives from a woman in her thirties or forties with non-small cell lung cancer. The specimen sequenced was lung tumor tissue. The rearrangement links TRBV24-1 to TRBJ2-1, with D possibly being TRBD2 (7 bases). CDR3 loop: CDTSDFSWRGGSYNEQFF. CDR3 sequence (DNA): TGTGACACCAGTGATTTTTCTTGGAGGGGGGGCTCCTACAATGAGCAGTTCTTC.